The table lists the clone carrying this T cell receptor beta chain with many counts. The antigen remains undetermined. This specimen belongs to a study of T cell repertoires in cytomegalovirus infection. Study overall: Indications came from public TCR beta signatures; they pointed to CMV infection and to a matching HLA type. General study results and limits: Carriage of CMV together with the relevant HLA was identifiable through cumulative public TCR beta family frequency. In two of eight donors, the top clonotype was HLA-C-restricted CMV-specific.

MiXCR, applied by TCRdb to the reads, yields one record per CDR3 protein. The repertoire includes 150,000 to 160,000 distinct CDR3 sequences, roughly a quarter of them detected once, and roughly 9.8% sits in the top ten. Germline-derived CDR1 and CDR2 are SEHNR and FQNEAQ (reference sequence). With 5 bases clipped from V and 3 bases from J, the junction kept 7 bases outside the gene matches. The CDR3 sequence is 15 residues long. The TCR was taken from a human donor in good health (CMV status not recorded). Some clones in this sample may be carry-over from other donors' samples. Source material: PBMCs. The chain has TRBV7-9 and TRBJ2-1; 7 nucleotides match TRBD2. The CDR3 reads CASSQAGEIYNEQFF. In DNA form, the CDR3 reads TGTGCCAGCAGCCAGGCGGGAGAGATCTACAATGAGCAGTTCTTC.